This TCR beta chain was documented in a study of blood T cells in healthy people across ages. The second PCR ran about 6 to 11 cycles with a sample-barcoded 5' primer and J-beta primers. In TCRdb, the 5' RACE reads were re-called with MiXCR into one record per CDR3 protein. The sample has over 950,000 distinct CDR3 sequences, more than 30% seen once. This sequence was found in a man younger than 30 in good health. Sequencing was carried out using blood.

CDR3: CASSPQGTHTEAFF. The CDR3 coding sequence is TGTGCCAGCAGCCCCCAGGGGACACACACTGAAGCTTTCTTT. The genes are TRBV7-9 and TRBJ1-1; D is possibly TRBD1 (6 bases). Trimming shortened V by 5 bases and J by 3 bases, and 13 bases separated the two germline ends. CDR3 length equals 14 residues. Germline V gene data show CDR1 as SEHNR and CDR2 as FQNEAQ (reference sequence).